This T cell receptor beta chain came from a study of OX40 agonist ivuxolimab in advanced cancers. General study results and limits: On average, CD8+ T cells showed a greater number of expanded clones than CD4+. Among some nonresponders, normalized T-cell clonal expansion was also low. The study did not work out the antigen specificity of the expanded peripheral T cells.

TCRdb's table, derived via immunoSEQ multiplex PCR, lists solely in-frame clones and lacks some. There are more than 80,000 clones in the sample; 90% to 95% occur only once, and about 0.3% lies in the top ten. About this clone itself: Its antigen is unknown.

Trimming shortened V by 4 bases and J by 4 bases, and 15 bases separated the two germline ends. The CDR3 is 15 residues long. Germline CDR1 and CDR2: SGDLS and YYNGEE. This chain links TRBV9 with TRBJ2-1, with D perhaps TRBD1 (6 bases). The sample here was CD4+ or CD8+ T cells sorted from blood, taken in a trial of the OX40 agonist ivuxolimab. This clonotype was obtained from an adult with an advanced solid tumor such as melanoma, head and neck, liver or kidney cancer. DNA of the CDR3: TGTGCCAGCAGCCCTACGACAGGAGAGTACAATGAGCAGTTCTTC. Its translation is CASSPTTGEYNEQFF.